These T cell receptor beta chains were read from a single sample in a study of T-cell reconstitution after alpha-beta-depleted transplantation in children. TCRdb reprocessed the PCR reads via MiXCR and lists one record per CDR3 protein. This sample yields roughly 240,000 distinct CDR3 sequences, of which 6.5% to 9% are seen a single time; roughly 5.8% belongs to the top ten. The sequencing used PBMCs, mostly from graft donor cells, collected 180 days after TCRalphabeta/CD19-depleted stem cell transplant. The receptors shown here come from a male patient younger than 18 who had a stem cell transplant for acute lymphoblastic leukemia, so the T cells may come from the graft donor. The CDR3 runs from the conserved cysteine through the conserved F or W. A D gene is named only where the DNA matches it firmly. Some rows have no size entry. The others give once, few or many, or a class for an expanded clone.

CDR3nt: TGCAGCGTTGGGGACAGTGCGGCTCACGAGCAGTACTTC; CDR3aa: CSVGDSAAHEQYF; j_gene: TRBJ2-7; d_gene: TRBD1; v_gene: TRBV29-1; abundance: many
CDR3nt: TGTGCCAGCAGCTTTGCCGGAGAGGTCGGGGAGCTGTTTTTT; CDR3aa: CASSFAGEVGELFF; j_gene: TRBJ2-2; d_gene: NA; v_gene: TRBV11-2; abundance: many
CDR3nt: TGCAGTGCAGGGGGGGGGACCTCTGGAAACACCATATATTTT; CDR3aa: CSAGGGTSGNTIYF; j_gene: TRBJ1-3; d_gene: NA; v_gene: TRBV20-1; abundance: many
CDR3nt: TGTGCCAGCAGCCCCCGGGACAGGCGCTACGAGCAGTACTTC; CDR3aa: CASSPRDRRYEQYF; j_gene: TRBJ2-7; d_gene: TRBD1; v_gene: TRBV3-1; abundance: many
CDR3nt: TGCGCCAGCAGCCAAGATCCAGGGGGCGGGGGGGAGCTGTTTTTT; CDR3aa: CASSQDPGGGGELFF; j_gene: TRBJ2-2; d_gene: TRBD1; v_gene: TRBV4-3; abundance: many
CDR3nt: TGCGCCAGCAGCCAAGTCGTGACAGGGGAGGACAAATACGAGCAGTACTTC; CDR3aa: CASSQVVTGEDKYEQYF; j_gene: TRBJ2-7; d_gene: TRBD1; v_gene: TRBV4-3; abundance: many
CDR3nt: TGTGCCAGCAGCTTAGTTGAGGGCCATGAGCAGTTCTTC; CDR3aa: CASSLVEGHEQFF; j_gene: TRBJ2-1; d_gene: NA; v_gene: TRBV7-7; abundance: many
CDR3nt: TGTGCCAGCTCACCTCATCAGGGGAGCGCCGGGGAGCTGTTTTTT; CDR3aa: CASSPHQGSAGELFF; j_gene: TRBJ2-2; d_gene: NA; v_gene: TRBV18; abundance: NA
CDR3nt: TGTGCCAGCAGCCGACGACTAGCGGGAGGGCCTGATGAGCAGTTCTTC; CDR3aa: CASSRRLAGGPDEQFF; j_gene: TRBJ2-1; d_gene: TRBD2; v_gene: TRBV14; abundance: many
CDR3nt: TGTGCCAGCAGTTTATGGGACAGCCTGGTCCATGGCTACACCTTC; CDR3aa: CASSLWDSLVHGYTF; j_gene: TRBJ1-2; d_gene: TRBD1; v_gene: TRBV12-3/TRBV12-4; abundance: NA
CDR3nt: TGCAGTGCTCACCGAGGACAGGCGAGCTCCTACGAGCAGTACTTC; CDR3aa: CSAHRGQASSYEQYF; j_gene: TRBJ2-7; d_gene: TRBD1; v_gene: TRBV20-1; abundance: many
CDR3nt: TGTGCCAGCAGCTTAGTGCCGCGGTACAATGAGCAGTTCTTC; CDR3aa: CASSLVPRYNEQFF; j_gene: TRBJ2-1; d_gene: NA; v_gene: TRBV7-9; abundance: many
CDR3nt: TGTGCCAGCAGCCAAGAACTAAGCTCCTACGAGCAGTACTTC; CDR3aa: CASSQELSSYEQYF; j_gene: TRBJ2-7; d_gene: NA; v_gene: TRBV4-2; abundance: many
CDR3nt: TGTGCCAGCAGTCCGGGGACAGGGGGCGACACCGGGGAGCTGTTTTTT; CDR3aa: CASSPGTGGDTGELFF; j_gene: TRBJ2-2; d_gene: TRBD1; v_gene: TRBV27; abundance: many
CDR3nt: TGTGCCAGCAGCCCACAAGCGGATACTACCTACGAGCAGTACTTC; CDR3aa: CASSPQADTTYEQYF; j_gene: TRBJ2-7; d_gene: NA; v_gene: TRBV7-6; abundance: many
CDR3nt: TGTGCCATCAGGCCGGGACAGAAATTTCAAGAGACCCAGTACTTC; CDR3aa: CAIRPGQKFQETQYF; j_gene: TRBJ2-5; d_gene: TRBD1; v_gene: TRBV10-3; abundance: many
CDR3nt: TGTGCCAGCAGCTTAGCGGGGACTTCCAATGAGCAGTTCTTC; CDR3aa: CASSLAGTSNEQFF; j_gene: TRBJ2-1; d_gene: NA; v_gene: TRBV7-9; abundance: many
CDR3nt: TGTGCCAGCAGCCCCCGATTTTTCTCCTACAATGAGCAGTTCTTC; CDR3aa: CASSPRFFSYNEQFF; j_gene: TRBJ2-1; d_gene: NA; v_gene: TRBV5-6; abundance: many
CDR3nt: TGTGCCAGCAGCTTATTCAGGACTAGCAATCGAAATACGCAGTATTTT; CDR3aa: CASSLFRTSNRNTQYF; j_gene: TRBJ2-3; d_gene: TRBD2; v_gene: TRBV7-3; abundance: many
CDR3nt: TGTGCCAGCAGCTTAGATGGGAGGCAGGCGCAGTATTTT; CDR3aa: CASSLDGRQAQYF; j_gene: TRBJ2-3; d_gene: NA; v_gene: TRBV7-6; abundance: many
CDR3nt: TGTGCCAGCAGCTTGTGGCTGGGACAGCCGTGGACCGGGGAGCTGTTTTTT; CDR3aa: CASSLWLGQPWTGELFF; j_gene: TRBJ2-2; d_gene: TRBD1; v_gene: TRBV7-6; abundance: few
CDR3nt: TGTGCCAGCAGTGATAGACTCCAAGAGACCCAGTACTTC; CDR3aa: CASSDRLQETQYF; j_gene: TRBJ2-5; d_gene: NA; v_gene: TRBV2; abundance: many
CDR3nt: TGTGCCACCAGCAGGATAGGGGCGGTCTATGGCTACACCTTC; CDR3aa: CATSRIGAVYGYTF; j_gene: TRBJ1-2; d_gene: NA; v_gene: TRBV15; abundance: many
CDR3nt: TGTGCCAGTAGTATAGATCTGGGTTTAGCCAAAAACATTCAGTACTTC; CDR3aa: CASSIDLGLAKNIQYF; j_gene: TRBJ2-4; d_gene: NA; v_gene: TRBV19; abundance: many
CDR3nt: TGTGCCAGCAGTGAATGGGGATCCGGGGCCAACGTCCTGACTTTC; CDR3aa: CASSEWGSGANVLTF; j_gene: TRBJ2-6; d_gene: NA; v_gene: TRBV25-1; abundance: many
CDR3nt: TGTGCCAGCAGCTTCGGGACTAGCGGGGGGGAGAATGAGCAGTTCTTC; CDR3aa: CASSFGTSGGENEQFF; j_gene: TRBJ2-1; d_gene: TRBD2; v_gene: TRBV7-6; abundance: many
CDR3nt: TGTGCCAGCAGCGTAGGTGGGGGGACTAGCGGACACAATGAGCAGTTCTTC; CDR3aa: CASSVGGGTSGHNEQFF; j_gene: TRBJ2-1; d_gene: TRBD2; v_gene: TRBV9; abundance: NA
CDR3nt: TGTGCCAGCAGTTTAAGTTGGACTAGCGATGAGCAGTTCTTC; CDR3aa: CASSLSWTSDEQFF; j_gene: TRBJ2-1; d_gene: TRBD2; v_gene: TRBV12-3/TRBV12-4; abundance: many
CDR3nt: TGTGCCAGCAGCCCCGTGGTCTATAATTCACCCCTCCACTTT; CDR3aa: CASSPVVYNSPLHF; j_gene: TRBJ1-6; d_gene: NA; v_gene: TRBV7-6; abundance: many
CDR3nt: TGTGCCAGCAGTGAATTTGGCAACCCGACCTCTGGAAACACCATATATTTT; CDR3aa: CASSEFGNPTSGNTIYF; j_gene: TRBJ1-3; d_gene: NA; v_gene: TRBV6-1; abundance: many
CDR3nt: TGTGCCAGCAGTCCCCTCCACCCAAGCCTAGCAACTAATGAAAAACTGTTTTTT; CDR3aa: CASSPLHPSLATNEKLFF; j_gene: TRBJ1-4; d_gene: NA; v_gene: TRBV12-3/TRBV12-4; abundance: many
CDR3nt: TGCGCCAGCAGTGAGGGAGGCGGGATTGCAGATACGCAGTATTTT; CDR3aa: CASSEGGGIADTQYF; j_gene: TRBJ2-3; d_gene: NA; v_gene: TRBV10-1; abundance: many
CDR3nt: TGCGCCAGCAGCCCCGGGACAGCTGGCTACACCTTC; CDR3aa: CASSPGTAGYTF; j_gene: TRBJ1-2; d_gene: TRBD1; v_gene: TRBV5-1; abundance: many
CDR3nt: TGTGCCAGCAGGGGCATCGGCTCCTACGAGCAGTACTTC; CDR3aa: CASRGIGSYEQYF; j_gene: TRBJ2-7; d_gene: NA; v_gene: TRBV5-6; abundance: many
CDR3nt: TGTGCCAGCAGTCCGAATACCGACAGGACCCAAGAGACCCAGTACTTC; CDR3aa: CASSPNTDRTQETQYF; j_gene: TRBJ2-5; d_gene: NA; v_gene: TRBV6-2/TRBV6-3; abundance: many
CDR3nt: TGTGCCAGCAGTTTCGGGACTCCCAGCGGGCATACGCAGTATTTT; CDR3aa: CASSFGTPSGHTQYF; j_gene: TRBJ2-3; d_gene: NA; v_gene: TRBV12-3/TRBV12-4; abundance: many
CDR3nt: TGTGCCAGCAGTTTATATGGGCTGACAGGGGGCCTTCTCTCTGGGGCCAACGTCCTGACTTTC; CDR3aa: CASSLYGLTGGLLSGANVLTF; j_gene: TRBJ2-6; d_gene: TRBD1; v_gene: TRBV12-3/TRBV12-4; abundance: NA
CDR3nt: TGTGCCAGTACCGACTCCTTCTCCTACGAGCAGTACTTC; CDR3aa: CASTDSFSYEQYF; j_gene: TRBJ2-7; d_gene: NA; v_gene: TRBV19; abundance: many
CDR3nt: TGTGCCAGCAGCTCCACCGGGACTAGCGTGACCCATGAGCAGTTCTTC; CDR3aa: CASSSTGTSVTHEQFF; j_gene: TRBJ2-1; d_gene: TRBD2; v_gene: TRBV4-2; abundance: many
CDR3nt: TGTGCCATCAGTGAGTCGCGAGTCGGACTAGCGGGAGCCCAGTACTTC; CDR3aa: CAISESRVGLAGAQYF; j_gene: TRBJ2-5; d_gene: TRBD2; v_gene: TRBV10-3; abundance: many
CDR3nt: TGTGCCAGCAGTGACAGGGAGGGGAACATTCAGTACTTC; CDR3aa: CASSDREGNIQYF; j_gene: TRBJ2-4; d_gene: NA; v_gene: TRBV6-6; abundance: many
CDR3nt: TGTGCCAGCAGCTCAAAGGGGGGGGCCCGGACTGAGTTCTTC; CDR3aa: CASSSKGGARTEFF; j_gene: TRBJ2-1; d_gene: NA; v_gene: TRBV7-2; abundance: many
CDR3nt: TGTGCCAGCAGTTATCGTTCACCCCTCCACTTT; CDR3aa: CASSYRSPLHF; j_gene: TRBJ1-6; d_gene: NA; v_gene: TRBV6-6; abundance: many
CDR3nt: TGTGCCAGCAGCCAAGTACTGGGGCAGGGAGGCGGCACCCTCCACTTT; CDR3aa: CASSQVLGQGGGTLHF; j_gene: TRBJ1-6; d_gene: NA; v_gene: TRBV3-1; abundance: many
CDR3nt: TGTGCCAGCAGTTTATTCGCCCTCGGACACCTGAACACTGAAGCTTTCTTT; CDR3aa: CASSLFALGHLNTEAFF; j_gene: TRBJ1-1; d_gene: NA; v_gene: TRBV27; abundance: many
CDR3nt: TGTGCCAGCAGTTTAGCCCCCGACAGGGTCTCCTACGAGCAGTACTTC; CDR3aa: CASSLAPDRVSYEQYF; j_gene: TRBJ2-7; d_gene: TRBD1; v_gene: TRBV27; abundance: NA
CDR3nt: TGTGCCAGCTCACCCACAACAGGGGCCCTCGTCAACGAGCAGTACTTC; CDR3aa: CASSPTTGALVNEQYF; j_gene: TRBJ2-7; d_gene: TRBD1; v_gene: TRBV18; abundance: many
CDR3nt: TGTGCCATCAGTGATCGAGCTAGCGGGAGGGGAGATACGCAGTATTTT; CDR3aa: CAISDRASGRGDTQYF; j_gene: TRBJ2-3; d_gene: TRBD2; v_gene: TRBV10-3; abundance: many
CDR3nt: TGTGCCAGCAGCGACCAAGCGGGGGGCCGGGGCCAAGAGACCCAGTACTTC; CDR3aa: CASSDQAGGRGQETQYF; j_gene: TRBJ2-5; d_gene: TRBD2; v_gene: TRBV9; abundance: many